These 28 T cell receptor beta chains originate from one sample sequenced in a study of vaccination effects on CD4 cells after COVID-19. Their cognate antigens are unknown. Sequencing in the ViraFEST assay came after antigen-specific CD4+ T cells had been expanded with viral peptide pools, which were used to stimulate PBMC. When around 10 days of culture had elapsed, CD4+ T cells were isolated. It was two doses of either the BNT162b2 or mRNA-1273 vaccine that participants received. Assay: immunoSEQ multiplex PCR; the TCRdb copy retains only in-frame clones and omits some. The top ten clones hold roughly 8.4% of a sample with some 29,000 clones, around three fifths of them seen once. The specimen was CD4+ T cells from PBMCs cultured with SARS-CoV-2 spike peptides, collected after COVID-19 vaccination. Receptors were obtained from a human donor who received a COVID-19 vaccine.

By frequency in the sample, this clone is medium-sized (0.01 to 0.1%). The genes are TRBV5-6 and TRBJ1-2, with 7 nucleotides matching TRBD1. The V gene end was trimmed by 3 bases and the J gene end by 6 bases; junction bases not matched to a gene: 8. This CDR3 has 14 residues. Germline V gene sequence: CDR1 SGHDT, CDR2 YYEEEE. The CDR3 DNA sequence: TGTGCCAGCAGCTCCTTACAGGGGTGGGATGGCTACACCTTC. As protein: CASSSLQGWDGYTF.

The CDR3 DNA follows: TGTGCCAGCAGCTTGAGACGTTCCTACGAGCAGTACTTC. Protein sequence: CASSLRRSYEQYF. This chain uses TRBV5-8 with TRBJ2-7; D ambiguous. Per germline, CDR1 SGHTS and CDR2 YDEGEE. The CDR3 has 13 residues. The ends were cut back, 1 base at V and 1 base at J, with 6 bases in the middle.

This chain connects TRBV3-1 (or the pseudogene TRBV3-2) to TRBJ1-6; TRBD1 matches at 7 bases. V was pared by 5 bases and J by 4 bases, with 5 bases of the junction left unmatched. This CDR3 spans 15 amino acids. The germline V gene has CDR1 LGHDT and CDR2 YNNKEL (reference sequence). The CDR3 sequence is CASSARTGYNSPLHF. CDR3 coding DNA: TGTGCCAGCAGCGCACGGACAGGTTATAATTCACCCCTCCACTTT.

The chain carries TRBV18 and TRBJ1-1; possibly TRBD1 for D (6 bases). The V and J ends lost 3 bases and 1 base respectively, with 15 bases between them. The CDR3 is 16 amino acids. CDR1 and CDR2 (germline): KGHSH, LQKENI. DNA for the CDR3: TGTGCCAGCTCACCTCCAGGGGCCCGAGGGAACACTGAAGCTTTCTTT. Protein sequence: CASSPPGARGNTEAFF. Supplemented by reference TRBV18 and TRBJ1-1, the full variable domain reads NAGVMQNPRHLVRRRGQEARLRCSPMKGHSHVYWYRQLPEEGLKFMVYLQKENIIDESGMPKERFSAEFPKEGPSILRIQQVVRGDSAAYFCASSPPGARGNTEAFFGQGTRLTVV.

This clone was counted only a few times. This CDR3 reads CASSIGWAGQETQYF. As DNA, the CDR3 is TGTGCCAGTAGTATTGGCTGGGCAGGACAAGAGACCCAGTACTTC. The rearrangement joins TRBV19 to TRBJ2-5; no firm D call. This CDR3 is 15 amino acids long. Trimming shortened V by 3 bases and J by 2 bases, and 13 bases separated the two germline ends. CDR1 and CDR2 from the germline V gene are LNHDA and SQIVND (reference sequence).

The chain uses TRBV29-1 and TRBJ1-2; D possibly corresponds to TRBD1 (5 bases). The length of the CDR3 is 15 residues. Trimming left V 0 bases short and J 7 bases short, with 18 bases between. Germline V CDR1 and CDR2: SQVTM, ANQGSEA. The DNA of the CDR3 is TGCAGCGTTGAAGATACGGACACCCGCCTTGGTGGCTACACCTTC. As protein: CSVEDTDTRLGGYTF.

On this clone itself: This specimen includes other DNA sequences encoding the same CDR3. The rearrangement joins TRBV3-1 (or the pseudogene TRBV3-2) to TRBJ2-7; D ambiguous. This CDR3 is 14 amino acids long. CDR1 LGHDT and CDR2 YNNKEL come from the germline V gene (reference sequence). Trimming cost V 0 bases and J 1 base, with 7 bases left between them. The CDR3 loop reads CASSQEGGSYEQYF. Here the CDR3 DNA reads TGTGCCAGCAGCCAAGAGGGCGGTTCCTACGAGCAGTACTTC.

V gene TRBV19 combines with J gene TRBJ2-2, with D perhaps TRBD1 (5 bases). The CDR3 is 13 amino acids. V was trimmed by 5 bases and J by 6 bases, leaving 10 bases between them. From germline, CDR1 is LNHDA and CDR2 SQIVND (reference sequence). CDR3 DNA: TGTGCCAGTAGTTCCGACAGAGCCGGGGAGCTGTTTTTT. Amino acids: CASSSDRAGELFF. Full variable domain (rest looked up from reference TRBV19 and TRBJ2-2): DGGITQSPKYLFRKEGQNVTLSCEQNLNHDAMYWYRQDPGQGLRLIYYSQIVNDFQKGDIAEGYSVSREKKESFPLTVTSAQKNPTAFYLCASSSDRAGELFFGEGSRLTVL.

This clone ranks as medium-sized. The genes are TRBV7-2 and TRBJ1-2; 8 bases align to TRBD1. Germline values: CDR1 SGHTA, CDR2 FQGNSA. The CDR3 is 15 residues long. V shed 8 bases, J shed 7 bases, and the junction held 15 bases outside the gene matches. CDR3 sequence reads: CASSSGQGSLRGYTF. The CDR3 nucleotides read TGTGCCAGCTCTTCCGGACAGGGCTCTCTCCGTGGCTACACCTTC.

V is TRBV27 and J is TRBJ2-3; D call uncertain. The germline gives CDR1 MNHEY, CDR2 SMNVEV (reference sequence). V lost 3 bases and J lost 6, with 10 bases in between. This CDR3 region has 13 residues. CDR3 DNA: TGTGCCAGCAGTTTTGAACAAAGGGATACGCAGTATTTT. It yields the protein CASSFEQRDTQYF.

The chain joins TRBV19 to TRBJ2-2; 7 nucleotides align to TRBD1. This CDR3 region has 19 residues. From germline, CDR1 is LNHDA and CDR2 SQIVND (reference sequence). J was trimmed by 4 bases and V by 6 bases; bases with no gene match: 20. CDR3 nucleotide sequence: TGTGCCAGTAGGCTTCCGGGACAGCCCTTTGGGCGAGGCACCGGGGAGCTGTTTTTT. Translating it yields CASRLPGQPFGRGTGELFF.

The rearrangement joins TRBV24-1 to TRBJ2-1, with a weak D call TRBD2 (7 bases). V was cut by 5 bases and J by 8 bases, with 18 bases left in between. The V gene's germline CDR1 is KGHDR and CDR2 SFDVKD. The CDR3 length is 15 residues. The CDR3 nucleotides are TGTGCCACCAGTGGCAAACGGGGGGCGGACGATGAGCAGTTCTTC. Translating it yields CATSGKRGADDEQFF.

This clone turned up a few times. The J gene is TRBJ1-5, the V gene TRBV7-8; 8 nucleotides match TRBD1. This CDR3 is built from 16 residues. Germline V gene lookup returns CDR1 SGHVS and CDR2 FQNEAQ. The V and J ends lost 2 bases and 3 bases, in that order; junction bases with no gene match: 6. CDR3 amino acids: CASSLIDRGNNQPQHF. CDR3 nucleotides: TGTGCCAGCAGCTTAATCGACAGGGGAAACAATCAGCCCCAGCATTTT.

The CDR3 protein is CASYTSLGGTDTQYF. The CDR3, as DNA: TGTGCCAGCTACACATCGTTGGGGGGCACAGATACGCAGTATTTT. The chain carries TRBV18 and TRBJ2-3; D is tentatively TRBD1 or TRBD2 (5 bases each). Germline V gives CDR1 KGHSH, CDR2 LQKENI. This CDR3 region has 15 residues. V gave up 7 bases and J gave up 1 base, with 15 bases separating them. Full variable domain (remainder filled in from reference TRBV18 and TRBJ2-3): NAGVMQNPRHLVRRRGQEARLRCSPMKGHSHVYWYRQLPEEGLKFMVYLQKENIIDESGMPKERFSAEFPKEGPSILRIQQVVRGDSAAYFCASYTSLGGTDTQYFGPGTRLTVL.

The gene calls are TRBV19 and TRBJ1-5; 9 bases fit TRBD1. Germline CDR1 and CDR2: LNHDA and SQIVND (reference sequence). V shed 5 bases and J 2 bases; nucleotides not matched to a gene: 7. This CDR3 has 16 residues. CDR3 sequence reads: CASSPRDRVGNQPQHF. CDR3 DNA sequence: TGTGCCAGTAGTCCACGGGACAGGGTTGGCAATCAGCCCCAGCATTTT.

This clone was detected once. The gene calls are TRBV29-1 and TRBJ2-2, with D uncertain. From germline, CDR1 is SQVTM and CDR2 ANQGSEA. The CDR3 runs to 14 residues. V was cut by 6 bases and J by 0 bases, with 11 bases left in between. The CDR3 loop reads CSVSPPANTGELFF. CDR3 sequence (DNA): TGCAGCGTATCCCCACCGGCGAACACCGGGGAGCTGTTTTTT.

The chain couples TRBV7-9 to TRBJ2-1; D is possibly TRBD1 or TRBD2 (6 bases each). CDR1 is SEHNR and CDR2 is FQNEAQ in the germline V gene (reference sequence). Trimming stripped 3 bases from V and 3 bases from J, with 12 bases between. The CDR3 contains 15 residues. CDR3 region: CASSLDGGHYNEQFF. The DNA for the CDR3 is TGTGCCAGCAGCTTGGATGGGGGGCACTACAATGAGCAGTTCTTC.

The chain employs TRBV19 and TRBJ1-4; 7 nucleotides agree with TRBD1. This CDR3 is built from 13 residues. V shed 5 bases and J 17 bases; nucleotides not matched to a gene: 14. CDR1 is LNHDA and CDR2 is SQIVND in the germline V gene (reference sequence). DNA for the CDR3: TGTGCCAGTAGTGTCCCGGACAGGCCGGGTCATTTTTTT. Translating it yields CASSVPDRPGHFF.

The chain combines TRBV3-1 (or the pseudogene TRBV3-2) with TRBJ2-5; D remains unclear. Germline lookup yields CDR1 LGHDT and CDR2 YNNKEL (reference sequence). The CDR3 has 12 residues. Trimming took off 1 base at V and 5 bases at J, with 5 bases between the two ends. The CDR3 protein is CASSQVDETQYF. DNA of the CDR3: TGTGCCAGCAGCCAAGTAGATGAGACCCAGTACTTC.

The rearrangement joins TRBV6-5 to TRBJ2-7; D is perhaps TRBD2 (6 bases). Germline V gene data show CDR1 as MNHEY and CDR2 as SVGAGI. The V gene lost 2 bases and the J gene lost 2 bases, with 10 bases spanning the gap. The CDR3 consists of 14 residues. The CDR3 nucleotides read TGTGCCAGCAGTTACGATCCTAGCGCCTACGAGCAGTACTTC. It is translated as CASSYDPSAYEQYF.

Only a few counts were recorded for this clone. This sequence joins TRBV11-2 and TRBJ1-5, with D possibly TRBD1 on 5 matching bases. The CDR3 loop spans 14 amino acids. V was cut by 2 bases and J by 3 bases, with 8 bases left in between. Germline V CDR1 and CDR2: SGHAT, FQNNGV. CDR3: CASSLQGFNQPQHF. The DNA for the CDR3 is TGTGCCAGCAGCTTACAGGGTTTCAATCAGCCCCAGCATTTT.

The rearrangement uses TRBV5-5 and TRBJ2-7; 8 nucleotides align to TRBD2. V gave up 1 base and J gave up 2 bases; unmatched junction bases: 2. Germline lookup yields CDR1 SGHKS and CDR2 YYEKEE (reference sequence). This CDR3 region has 14 residues. Here the CDR3 reads CASSLKGLAYEQYF. CDR3 nucleotide sequence: TGTGCCAGCAGCTTGAAGGGACTAGCCTACGAGCAGTACTTC.

The genes are TRBV5-1 and TRBJ1-1; D call uncertain. Trimming pared 3 bases from V and 1 base from J, leaving 10 bases between. Germline CDR1 SGHRS, CDR2 YFSETQ. This CDR3 comprises 14 residues. The CDR3 is CASSWAPPNTEAFF. The CDR3 DNA reads as TGCGCCAGCAGCTGGGCGCCTCCGAACACTGAAGCTTTCTTT.

The chain employs TRBV4-1 and TRBJ2-2; 9 bases map to TRBD2. The CDR3 length is 20 residues. In germline, CDR1 is MGHRA, CDR2 YSYEKL. V dropped 5 bases and J dropped 4; count of bases not matched to a gene: 20. CDR3 DNA: TGCGCCAGCAGCTCCCGGATAGGGGCGGGGGGGAGAACTAGCACCGGGGAGCTGTTTTTT. This gives the protein CASSSRIGAGGRTSTGELFF.

This sequence joins TRBV10-3 and TRBJ2-3; 8 bases match TRBD2. The CDR3 is made up of 14 amino acids. The J segment lost 2 bases and the V segment lost 4 bases, leaving 2 bases of the junction unmatched. CDR1 ENHRY and CDR2 SYGVKD come from the germline V gene. CDR3 loop: CAISVGGDTDTQYF. In DNA form, the CDR3 reads TGTGCCATCAGTGTCGGGGGGGACACAGATACGCAGTATTTT.

This clone was seen a few times. This chain joins TRBV15 and TRBJ2-1, with D tentatively TRBD2 (6 bases). Trimming removed 0 bases from V and 7 bases from J, with 13 bases in between. Germline CDR1 reads LNHNV; CDR2 reads YYDKDF (reference sequence). The CDR3 length is 15 residues. The CDR3 DNA follows: TGTGCCACCAGCAGAGATATGGGACTTAGAAATGAGCAGTTCTTC. Protein product: CATSRDMGLRNEQFF.

This clone was recorded only once. For the CDR3, the DNA is TGTGCCAGCAGCCAAACAGGGAGTAGCAATCAGCCCCAGCATTTT. As protein: CASSQTGSSNQPQHF. The chain is built from TRBV5-5 and TRBJ1-5; possible D gene TRBD1, 6 bases. Germline V gene data show CDR1 as SGHKS and CDR2 as YYEKEE (reference sequence). CDR3 length: 15 residues. V lost 4 bases to trimming and J lost 0 bases, with 11 bases between them. Variable domain in full (rest from reference TRBV5-5 and TRBJ1-5): DAGVTQSPTHLIKTRGQQVTLRCSPISGHKSVSWYQQVLGQGPQFIFQYYEKEERGRGNFPDRFSARQFPNYSSELNVNALLLGDSALYLCASSQTGSSNQPQHFGDGTRLSIL.

This sequence joins TRBV11-3 and TRBJ2-3; the D is unclear. This CDR3 spans 15 amino acids. CDR1 and CDR2 (germline): SGHNT, YENEEA. Trimming took 1 base from V and 0 from J, leaving 8 bases between them. The chain's CDR3 is CASSLGGLSTDTQYF. CDR3 nucleotide sequence: TGTGCCAGCAGCTTAGGAGGTTTAAGCACAGATACGCAGTATTTT.